The 21 T cell receptor beta chains below all came from one sample that was sequenced in a study of OX40 agonist ivuxolimab in advanced cancers. Assay: immunoSEQ multiplex PCR; the TCRdb copy retains only in-frame clones and omits some. The sample includes tens of thousands of clones, approximately 89% of them seen just once. The sequencing used CD4+ or CD8+ T cells sorted from blood, collected in a trial of the OX40 agonist ivuxolimab. The receptor source for this set is an adult with an advanced solid tumor such as melanoma, head and neck, liver or kidney cancer.

The chain recombines TRBV27 with TRBJ1-5; D is undetermined. Per the germline V gene, CDR1 is MNHEY and CDR2 is SMNVEV (reference sequence). The ends were cut back, 6 bases at V and 0 bases at J, with 12 bases in the middle. CDR3 length: 15 amino acids. Written as DNA, the CDR3 is TGTGCCAGCAGATCAGGCAGTTATAGCAATCAGCCCCAGCATTTT. This translates into CASRSGSYSNQPQHF.

This chain joins TRBV19 and TRBJ1-2; D is uncertain. The germline V and J ends were trimmed by 3 bases and 4 bases, with 27 bases remaining between them. The germline gives CDR1 LNHDA, CDR2 SQIVND (reference sequence). CDR3 length: 19 residues. The DNA for the CDR3 is TGTGCCAGTAGTATTCGGGTCGGAATGAAACACCCTGGCAGCTATGGCTACACCTTC. It translates to CASSIRVGMKHPGSYGYTF.

The chain is built from TRBV4-1 and TRBJ2-5; the match to TRBD1 covers 11 bases. The J call may not be correct, given that the DNA end is closer to TRBJ2-7. The CDR3 contains 16 residues. Germline V gene lookup returns CDR1 MGHRA and CDR2 YSYEKL. The CDR3 DNA is TGCGCCAGCACCCCCGGGCCGGGACAGGGGGCCTACGAGCAGTACTTC. It encodes CASTPGPGQGAYEQYF.

The V call is TRBV7-2, the J call TRBJ1-5; TRBD1 agrees at 9 bases. The J segment lost 0 bases and the V segment lost 1 base, leaving 4 bases of the junction unmatched. The CDR3 has 17 amino acids. Germline CDR1 reads SGHTA; CDR2 reads FQGNSA. The CDR3 loop reads CASSLEGDRDSNQPQHF. The DNA of the CDR3 is TGTGCCAGCAGCTTAGAAGGGGACAGGGATAGCAATCAGCCCCAGCATTTT.

V and J are TRBV19 and TRBJ1-5; D unresolved. The V and J ends lost 10 bases and 2 bases respectively, with 15 bases between them. Germline V gives CDR1 LNHDA, CDR2 SQIVND (reference sequence). The CDR3 has 14 amino acids. CDR3 nucleotides: TGTGCCACCGCCGACTGGCGGGGCAATCAGCCCCAGCATTTT. Protein sequence: CATADWRGNQPQHF.

This clone was seen once. CDR3 nucleotide sequence: TGTGCCAGCAGCTTCAGTTCTCGGGTAGCGGGAGTTGTCACAGATACGCAGTATTTT. Translated: CASSFSSRVAGVVTDTQYF. This chain connects TRBV7-3 to TRBJ2-3; 9 nucleotides agree with TRBD2. Germline CDR1 SGHTA, CDR2 FQGTGA. CDR3 length equals 19 residues. V shed 3 bases, J shed 2 bases, and the junction held 15 bases outside the gene matches.

This clone was detected once. The sample contains more than one DNA sequence encoding this CDR3. This chain's CDR3 is CASSSGAYNEQFF. The CDR3 DNA is TGTGCCAGCAGCTCAGGGGCCTACAATGAGCAGTTCTTC. The chain has TRBV5-8 and TRBJ2-1; a weak D match, TRBD1 (6 bases). V lost 3 bases, J lost 2 bases, and 6 bases lay in between. The germline gives CDR1 SGHTS, CDR2 YDEGEE. The CDR3 has 13 amino acids.

V and J are TRBV5-8 and TRBJ1-1; D may be TRBD1 (5 bases). Germline CDR1 reads SGHTS; CDR2 reads YDEGEE. Trimming stripped 1 base from V and 2 bases from J, with 9 bases between. CDR3 length: 14 amino acids. CDR3 bases: TGTGCCAGCAGCTTGTTGGGGGGAAACACTGAAGCTTTCTTT. It is translated as CASSLLGGNTEAFF.

The rearrangement joins TRBV6-5 to TRBJ1-2, with D possibly matching TRBD1 (5 bases). The CDR3 runs to 13 residues. The V end lost 8 bases, the J end lost 4 bases, and 14 bases lay between the germline ends. Germline V CDR1 and CDR2: MNHEY, SVGAGI. CDR3 sequence reads: CASEARGIYGYTF. CDR3 DNA sequence: TGTGCCAGCGAGGCCCGGGGGATCTATGGCTACACCTTC.

This clone was recorded once. Other DNA sequences from this sample encode an identical CDR3 as well. V usage is TRBV6-5 and J usage is TRBJ2-7; 7 bases map to TRBD1. After removal of 10 bases from V and 7 bases from J, the junction contained 10 bases not matched to a gene. The CDR3 sequence is 12 residues long. Germline V gene lookup returns CDR1 MNHEY and CDR2 SVGAGI. CDR3 amino acids: CATWDRLYEQYV. CDR3 in DNA: TGTGCCACGTGGGACAGACTCTATGAGCAGTACGTC.

This rearrangement joins TRBV10-1 to TRBJ2-3, with 10 bases that match TRBD2. The CDR3 loop spans 15 amino acids. Trimming cost V 6 bases and J 1 base; bases outside gene matches: 4. Per the germline V gene, CDR1 is WNHNN and CDR2 is SYGVQD (reference sequence). DNA of the CDR3: TGCGCCAGCAGCGAAAGCGGGGGGGGCACAGATACGCAGTATTTT. Translating gives CASSESGGGTDTQYF.

The chain carries TRBV6-5 and TRBJ2-2, with D maybe TRBD1 (6 bases). V lost 2 bases to trimming and J lost 5 bases, with 15 bases between them. From germline, CDR1 is MNHEY and CDR2 SVGAGI. The CDR3 extends over 16 amino acids. The CDR3 is CASSYIRTATTGELFF. The CDR3 region has the DNA TGTGCCAGCAGTTACATTCGGACAGCCACTACCGGGGAGCTGTTTTTT.

In nucleotides, the CDR3 is TGCAGCGTTGGGGAACAGCGTGCAACTAATGAAAAACTGTTTTTT. Protein product: CSVGEQRATNEKLFF. V usage is TRBV29-1 and J usage is TRBJ1-4; no firm D call. Trimming stripped 4 bases from V and 0 bases from J, with 12 bases between. The CDR3 is 15 amino acids. Germline loops: CDR1 SQVTM, CDR2 ANQGSEA. The full variable domain, completed using reference TRBV29-1 and TRBJ1-4, is SAVISQKPSRDICQRGTSLTIQCQVDSQVTMMFWYRQQPGQSLTLIATANQGSEATYESGFVIDKFPISRPNLTFSTLTVSNMSPEDSSIYLCSVGEQRATNEKLFFGSGTQLSVL.

The V and J genes are TRBV7-9 and TRBJ1-3; D is unresolved. The V end was cut by 2 bases, the J end by 8 bases, with 13 bases between. The CDR3 has 14 amino acids. The germline V gene has CDR1 SEHNR and CDR2 FQNEAQ (reference sequence). The CDR3 sequence is CASSLPQRTDTIYF. The CDR3 nucleotides are TGTGCCAGCAGCTTACCACAGCGGACGGACACCATATATTTT. Full variable domain (remainder filled in from reference TRBV7-9 and TRBJ1-3): DTGVSQNPRHKITKRGQNVTFRCDPISEHNRLYWYRQTLGQGPEFLTYFQNEAQLEKSRLLSDRFSAERPKGSFSTLEIQRTEQGDSAMYLCASSLPQRTDTIYFGEGSWLTVV.

The V gene is TRBV9, the J gene TRBJ2-3, with 10 bases lining up with TRBD2. This CDR3 spans 15 amino acids. The junction had 3 bases not matched to a gene; V was cut back by 3 bases and J by 2 bases. CDR1 is SGDLS and CDR2 is YYNGEE in the germline V gene. CDR3 residues: CASSASGGFTDTQYF. Written as DNA, the CDR3 is TGTGCCAGCAGCGCTAGCGGGGGTTTCACAGATACGCAGTATTTT.

The rearrangement joins TRBV13 to TRBJ1-2, with TRBD1 matching 8 bases. This CDR3 has 15 residues. With V trimmed by 5 bases and J by 7 bases, 12 bases remained unmatched. Germline CDR1 and CDR2: PRHDT and FYEKMQ (reference sequence). The CDR3: CASSPRIGQGGGYTF. The CDR3 DNA follows: TGTGCCAGCAGCCCTAGAATCGGACAGGGAGGTGGCTACACCTTC.

The V gene is TRBV4-1, the J gene TRBJ2-7; 7 bases map to TRBD1. CDR3 size: 15 residues. V gave up 0 bases and J gave up 3 bases; unmatched junction bases: 5. Per the germline V gene, CDR1 is MGHRA and CDR2 is YSYEKL. CDR3 sequence (DNA): TGCGCCAGCAGCCAAGATCGTGGGACAGTCTACGAGCAGTACGTC. It encodes CASSQDRGTVYEQYV.

This chain joins TRBV4-1 and TRBJ1-1; tentatively, D is TRBD1 (5 bases). The CDR3 loop spans 17 amino acids. V was shortened by 4 bases and J by 0 bases, with 18 bases between the two germline ends. Germline-derived CDR1 and CDR2 are MGHRA and YSYEKL. The CDR3 protein is CASSPIWTQGMNTEAFF. CDR3 bases: TGCGCCAGCAGCCCCATCTGGACACAAGGGATGAACACTGAAGCTTTCTTT.

The J gene is TRBJ2-7, the V gene TRBV7-6, with a weak D call TRBD2 (6 bases). The CDR3 consists of 15 residues. The germline CDR1 and CDR2 sequences are SGHVS and FNYEAQ. Trimming shortened V by 5 bases and J by 3 bases, and 17 bases separated the two germline ends. The CDR3 sequence: CASSRRLGNNYEQYF. In DNA form, the CDR3 reads TGTGCCAGCAGCCGCAGACTAGGGAACAACTACGAGCAGTACTTC.

The chain has TRBV4-1 and TRBJ2-7, with D possibly being TRBD1 or TRBD2 (5 bases each). V lost 4 bases, J lost 3 bases, and 13 bases lay in between. Germline CDR1 is MGHRA and CDR2 is YSYEKL. This CDR3 contains 14 residues. The DNA of the CDR3 is TGCGCCAGCAGCCTTGGGGGTTTGGGCTACGAGCAGTACTTC. Translated: CASSLGGLGYEQYF.

The rearrangement links TRBV27 to TRBJ2-1, with 10 bases lining up with TRBD2. Germline-derived CDR1 and CDR2 are MNHEY and SMNVEV (reference sequence). CDR3 size: 20 residues. V shed 0 bases, J shed 4 bases, and the junction held 15 bases outside the gene matches. CDR3 sequence (DNA): TGTGCCAGCAGTTTATCATACCCTAGCGGGAGTTCCCAAATATACAATGAGCAGTTCTTC. Translated, it gives CASSLSYPSGSSQIYNEQFF.